The present T cell receptor (beta chain) was sequenced within a study of T cell responses to AZD1222 COVID-19 vaccine. TCRdb's table, derived via immunoSEQ multiplex PCR, lists solely in-frame clones and lacks some. The sample lists around 180,000 clones, just over 85% occurring once. The V end was cut by 2 bases, the J end by 7 bases, with 6 bases between. CDR3 length: 13 residues. Comment on this clone: The sample has other DNA sequences that encode this CDR3 too.

The TCR was taken from an adult in good health. The sequenced sample was peripheral blood, obtained on day 0 of AZD1222 vaccination. The V and J genes are TRBV12-3 or TRBV12-4 and TRBJ1-6, with a tentative D call TRBD1 (6 bases). The CDR3 DNA sequence: TGTGCCAGCAGTTTACAGGGGAATTCACCCCTCCACTTT. It specifies CASSLQGNSPLHF.